The sample holds a few counts of the clone carrying this T cell receptor (beta chain). The V end was cut by 2 bases, the J end by 3 bases, with 11 bases between. Per germline, CDR1 SGHAT and CDR2 FQDESV (reference sequence). The CDR3 is 15 amino acids. Treatment described: oral pan-JAK inhibitor, 5-10 mg twice daily. Extraction and reverse transcription of RNA yielded cDNA as the sequencing template. Repertoires were generated with immunoSEQ multiplex PCR, while TCRdb's copy carries only in-frame clones and drops some. The sample holds about 250,000 clones; about three fifths are singletons and the top ten take 0.9% to 0.95%. The sample belongs to a study of CD8+ T cells in alopecia areata.

The TCR originated in a human donor with alopecia areata. The chain is built from TRBV11-1 and TRBJ2-1, with a weak D call TRBD2 (6 bases). This specimen consisted of CD4+ T cells sorted from blood, obtained at week 52, from a patient treated with tofacitinib. CDR3 loop: CASSLRGLDYNEQFF. The CDR3 DNA reads TGTGCCAGCAGCTTACGGGGACTGGACTACAATGAGCAGTTCTTC.